The present T cell receptor beta chain was sequenced within a study of blood T cell repertoires in COVID-19. Study details: From T cells, B-cell-depleted T cells, or PBMCs came the material, which was cDNA or gDNA.

Original methodology: Using reference gene primer amplification, nucleated cell counts were estimated. Generated by immunoSEQ multiplex PCR, the TCRdb table keeps only in-frame clones and is missing some. V, J and clone size reflect that table, while D and trimming were determined from the DNA. Among approximately 500,000 clones listed, 85% to 90% were seen once. There are 14 residues in the CDR3. Germline V gene data show CDR1 as SGHRS and CDR2 as YFSETQ. Trimming removed 2 bases at V and 1 base at J, with 9 bases between. In its sample, this clone was seen a few times. The same CDR3 arises from other DNA sequences in this sample as well.

The sample taken for sequencing was peripheral blood. The chain links TRBV5-1 to TRBJ1-1; a possible D gene is TRBD1 (6 bases). The TCR sequence derives from a woman between 45 and 65 years old with COVID-19, enrolled during active disease. In nucleotides, the CDR3 is TGCGCCAGCAGCTTCACGGGACAGAACACTGAAGCTTTCTTT. Translating gives CASSFTGQNTEAFF.